This entry concerns a single T cell receptor (beta chain). Its antigen specificity is not known. Base quality data are lacking; no much larger clone is found one base away. Measured from the cysteine to the phenylalanine, the CDR3 is 15 residues long. Kept here is only the CDR3 DNA, which spans 45 bases and is read in frame from base 1. V loses 0 bases at its end and J loses 5 bases; junction bases beyond the gene matches: 5. CDR1 SGHTA and CDR2 FQGNSA are derived from the germline V gene. This entry is derived from a study of post-analysis software for immune sequencing data (dated by TCRdb to the mid-2010s). General notes on the study: Relapsing-remitting, secondary progressive and progressive-relapsing multiple sclerosis were recorded as disease courses, and subtype annotation was lacking for some patients. A subset of samples was prepared in parallel using single-end sample barcoding, then pooled and co-amplified after Illumina adapter ligation. The patient repertoires were set against roughly eleven previously published healthy control repertoires from donors whose ages ranged from roughly 6 to 27 years.

The receptor library was made with PCR. The run used an Illumina HiSeq 2500. Unique molecular identifiers were incorporated into TCR beta cDNA libraries to reduce PCR and sequencing biases. Roughly 500,000 cDNA molecules were obtained per 1 to 10 million input T cells, so each molecule approximated one T cell. The same protocol used for the earlier healthy control dataset was applied to prepare and sequence the patient libraries. Samples belonging to the same batch were prepared together, multiplexed and sequenced on a shared HiSeq lane. Per the authors' processing: MIGEC handled the raw barcoded reads, throwing out single-read molecular identifier groups before consensus assembly and CDR3 extraction. VDJtools was used for post-analysis of the clonotype tables, with diversity normalized by down-sampling every dataset to the smallest sample size. Repertoire overlap clustering matched CDR3 amino acid but not nucleotide sequences to correct batch-related cross-sample contamination. TCRdb handled the public reads itself, with Q25 trimming in fastp and clone calling in MiXCR, and kept productive beta chains. One record per CDR3 amino acid sequence lists the most common genes and DNA. The V and J calls, along with clone size, are taken from TCRdb and not from the paper's own processing. Across this sample there are over 700,000 distinct CDR3 sequences, with about 32% seen only once. The ten largest clonotypes hold around 0.55% of the sample.

Study-level results and caveats: Direct clustering with F measure revealed strong co-clustering of samples prepared in the same batch, which led to a batch-effect correction. The multiple sclerosis patient group was slightly younger than the control group. Normalized Chao1 diversity was significantly lower in multiple sclerosis patients than controls, suggesting substantial peripheral T-cell clonal expansion. Significantly higher frequencies in patients than in controls were found for roughly 5 TRBV segments, including TRBV5-6, TRBV5-1 and TRBV20-1.

To demonstrate the VDJtools post-analysis software, the study profiled TCR beta repertoires from the peripheral blood of some 13 young patients with multiple sclerosis. The multiple sclerosis patients were children and adolescents between roughly 6 and 17 years of age. The sequencing input was blood. The V and J genes are TRBV7-2 and TRBJ2-5; 8 bases in between match TRBD2. This TCR derives from a girl aged 10-17 years with multiple sclerosis. In nucleotide form, the sequence is TGTGCCAGCAGCTTAGCCGGGACTAGGGGGGAGACCCAGTACTTC. It translates as CASSLAGTRGETQYF.